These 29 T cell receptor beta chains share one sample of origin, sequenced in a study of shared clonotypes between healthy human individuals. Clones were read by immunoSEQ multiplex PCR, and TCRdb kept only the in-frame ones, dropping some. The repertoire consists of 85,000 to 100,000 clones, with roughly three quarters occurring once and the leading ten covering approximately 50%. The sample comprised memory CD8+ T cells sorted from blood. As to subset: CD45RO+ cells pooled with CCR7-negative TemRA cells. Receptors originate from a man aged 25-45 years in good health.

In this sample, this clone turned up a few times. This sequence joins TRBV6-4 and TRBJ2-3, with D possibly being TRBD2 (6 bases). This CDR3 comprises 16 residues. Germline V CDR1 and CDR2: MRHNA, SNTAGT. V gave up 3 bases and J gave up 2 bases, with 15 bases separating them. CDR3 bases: TGTGCCAGCAGTGAAAAGTCGGGGGATCCCACAGATACGCAGTATTTT. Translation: CASSEKSGDPTDTQYF.

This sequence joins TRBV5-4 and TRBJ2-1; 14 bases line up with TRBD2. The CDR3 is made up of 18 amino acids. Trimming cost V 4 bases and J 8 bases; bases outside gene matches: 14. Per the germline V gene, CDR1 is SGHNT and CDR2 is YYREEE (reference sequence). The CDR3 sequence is CASSTGTSGSPGFDEQFF. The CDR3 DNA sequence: TGTGCCAGCAGCACCGGGACTAGCGGGAGTCCGGGGTTCGATGAGCAGTTCTTC.

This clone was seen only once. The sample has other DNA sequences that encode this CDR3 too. The CDR3 bases are TGTGCCAGCAATAGCTACGAGCAGTACTTC. Translating gives CASNSYEQYF. This chain joins TRBV6-1 and TRBJ2-7; D not resolved. The CDR3 runs to 10 residues. Trimming took off 7 bases at V and 3 bases at J, with 4 bases between the two ends. From germline, CDR1 is MNHNS and CDR2 SASEGT.

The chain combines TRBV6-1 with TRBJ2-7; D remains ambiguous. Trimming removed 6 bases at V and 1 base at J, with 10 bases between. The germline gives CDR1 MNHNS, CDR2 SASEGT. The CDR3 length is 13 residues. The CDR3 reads CASRGYSSYEQYF. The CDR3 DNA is TGTGCCAGCAGGGGGTATTCGTCCTACGAGCAGTACTTC.

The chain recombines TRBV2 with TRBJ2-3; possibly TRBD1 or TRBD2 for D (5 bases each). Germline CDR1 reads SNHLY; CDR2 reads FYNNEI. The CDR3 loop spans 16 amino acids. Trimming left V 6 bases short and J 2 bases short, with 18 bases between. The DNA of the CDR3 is TGTGCCAGCAGGCCCGATCGGGGCGGGTTCACAGATACGCAGTATTTT. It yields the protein CASRPDRGGFTDTQYF.

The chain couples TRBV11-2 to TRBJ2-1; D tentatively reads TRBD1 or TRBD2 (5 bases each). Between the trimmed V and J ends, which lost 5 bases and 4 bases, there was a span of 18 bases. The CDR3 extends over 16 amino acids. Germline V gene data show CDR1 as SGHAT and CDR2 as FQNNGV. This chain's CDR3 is CASSPPAAGRYNEQFF. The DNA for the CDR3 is TGTGCCAGCAGCCCGCCGGCGGCAGGGAGATACAATGAGCAGTTCTTC.

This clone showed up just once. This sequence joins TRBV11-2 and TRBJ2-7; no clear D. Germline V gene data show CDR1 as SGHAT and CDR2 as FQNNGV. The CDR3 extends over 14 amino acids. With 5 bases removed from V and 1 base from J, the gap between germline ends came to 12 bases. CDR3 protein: CASSPRLQSYEQYF. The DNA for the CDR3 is TGTGCCAGCAGCCCCCGACTTCAGTCCTACGAGCAGTACTTC.

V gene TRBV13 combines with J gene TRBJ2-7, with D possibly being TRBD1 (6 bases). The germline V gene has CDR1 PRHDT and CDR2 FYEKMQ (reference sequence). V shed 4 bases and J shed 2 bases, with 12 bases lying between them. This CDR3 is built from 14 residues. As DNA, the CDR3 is TGTGCCAGCAGCTCCAGGGGAACCCCCTACGAGCAGTACTTC. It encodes CASSSRGTPYEQYF.

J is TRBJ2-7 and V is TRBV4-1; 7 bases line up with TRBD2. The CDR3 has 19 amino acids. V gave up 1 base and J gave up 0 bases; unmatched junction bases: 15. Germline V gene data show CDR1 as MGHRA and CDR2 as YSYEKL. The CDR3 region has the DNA TGCGCCAGCAGCCAAGCAAAGAGCCGACTAGCTGTCAGCTCCTACGAGCAGTACTTC. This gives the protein CASSQAKSRLAVSSYEQYF.

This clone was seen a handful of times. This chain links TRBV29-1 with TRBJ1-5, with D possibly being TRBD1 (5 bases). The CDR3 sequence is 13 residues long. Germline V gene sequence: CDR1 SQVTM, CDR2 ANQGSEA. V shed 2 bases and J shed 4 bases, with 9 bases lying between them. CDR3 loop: CSVELGVNQPQHF. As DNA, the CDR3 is TGCAGCGTTGAATTGGGGGTTAATCAGCCCCAGCATTTT.

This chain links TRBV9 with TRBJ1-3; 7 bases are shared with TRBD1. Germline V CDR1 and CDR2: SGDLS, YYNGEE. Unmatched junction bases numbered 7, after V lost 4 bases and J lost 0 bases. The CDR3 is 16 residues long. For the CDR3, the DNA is TGTGCCAGCAGCACGGGACAGCTGACCTCTGGAAACACCATATATTTT. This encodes CASSTGQLTSGNTIYF.

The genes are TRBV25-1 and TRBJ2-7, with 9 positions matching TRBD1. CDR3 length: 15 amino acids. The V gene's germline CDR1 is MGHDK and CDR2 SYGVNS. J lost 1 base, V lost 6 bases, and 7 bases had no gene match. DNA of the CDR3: TGTGCCAGCAGCCCCGGGGGGACAGGGTCCTACGAGCAGTACTTC. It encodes CASSPGGTGSYEQYF.

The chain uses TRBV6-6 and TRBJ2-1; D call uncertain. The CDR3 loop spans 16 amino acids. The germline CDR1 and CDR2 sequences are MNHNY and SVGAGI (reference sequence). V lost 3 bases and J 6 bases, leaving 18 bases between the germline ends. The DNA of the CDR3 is TGTGCCAGCAGTTATTCCTCCCCAGACGTTTTCAATGAGCAGTTCTTC. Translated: CASSYSSPDVFNEQFF.

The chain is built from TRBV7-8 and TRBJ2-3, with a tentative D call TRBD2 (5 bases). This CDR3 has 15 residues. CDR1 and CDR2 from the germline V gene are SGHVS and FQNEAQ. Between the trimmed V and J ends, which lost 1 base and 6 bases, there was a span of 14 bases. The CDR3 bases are TGTGCCAGCAGCTTAGTGCGTTATAGCGAGGATACGCAGTATTTT. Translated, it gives CASSLVRYSEDTQYF.

The CDR3 loop is CASRPGTLPYNEQFF. CDR3 bases: TGTGCCAGCAGACCCGGGACCCTTCCCTACAATGAGCAGTTCTTC. The chain carries TRBV5-4 and TRBJ2-1; D assignment may be TRBD1 or TRBD2 (5 bases each). Germline CDR1 and CDR2: SGHNT and YYREEE (reference sequence). V was pared by 5 bases and J by 2 bases, with 14 bases between. The CDR3 has 15 residues.

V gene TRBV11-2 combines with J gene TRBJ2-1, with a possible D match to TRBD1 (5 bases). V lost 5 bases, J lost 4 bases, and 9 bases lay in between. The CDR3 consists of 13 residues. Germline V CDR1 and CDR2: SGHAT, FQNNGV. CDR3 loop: CASSGRQYNEQFF. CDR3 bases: TGTGCCAGCAGCGGTCGACAGTACAATGAGCAGTTCTTC.

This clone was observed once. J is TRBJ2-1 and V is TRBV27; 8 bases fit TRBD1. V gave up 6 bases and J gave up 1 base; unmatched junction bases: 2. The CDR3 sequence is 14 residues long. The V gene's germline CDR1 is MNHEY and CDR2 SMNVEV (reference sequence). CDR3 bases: TGTGCCAGCAGCAGACAGGGGTCCTACAATGAGCAGTTCTTC. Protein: CASSRQGSYNEQFF.

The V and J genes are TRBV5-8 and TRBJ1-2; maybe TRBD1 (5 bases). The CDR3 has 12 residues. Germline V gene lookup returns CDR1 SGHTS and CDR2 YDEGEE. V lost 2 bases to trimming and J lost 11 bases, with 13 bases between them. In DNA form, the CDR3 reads TGTGCCAGCAGCTTTTCGGGGCGAGGGTACACCTTC. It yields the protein CASSFSGRGYTF. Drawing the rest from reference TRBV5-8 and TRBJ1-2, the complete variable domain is EAGVTQSPTHLIKTRGQQATLRCSPISGHTSVYWYQQALGLGLQFLLWYDEGEERNRGNFPPRFSGRQFPNYSSELNVNALELEDSALYLCASSFSGRGYTFGSGTRLTVV.

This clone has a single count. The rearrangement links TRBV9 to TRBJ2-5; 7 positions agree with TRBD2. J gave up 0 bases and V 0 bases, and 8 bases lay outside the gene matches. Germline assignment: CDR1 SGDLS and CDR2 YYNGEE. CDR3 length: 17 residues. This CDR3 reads CASSVEKNSGYQETQYF. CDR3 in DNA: TGTGCCAGCAGCGTAGAGAAGAATAGCGGGTACCAAGAGACCCAGTACTTC.

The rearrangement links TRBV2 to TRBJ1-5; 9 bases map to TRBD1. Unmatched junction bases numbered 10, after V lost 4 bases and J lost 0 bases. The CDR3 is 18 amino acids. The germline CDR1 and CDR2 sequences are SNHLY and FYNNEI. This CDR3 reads CASSARTGAQYSNQPQHF. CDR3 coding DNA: TGTGCCAGCAGTGCCCGGACAGGGGCACAATATAGCAATCAGCCCCAGCATTTT.

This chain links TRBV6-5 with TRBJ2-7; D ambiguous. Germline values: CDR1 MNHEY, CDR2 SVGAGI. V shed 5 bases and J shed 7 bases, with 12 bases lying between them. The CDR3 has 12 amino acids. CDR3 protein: CASSRVVGEQYF. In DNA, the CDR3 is TGTGCCAGCAGTCGGGTCGTGGGGGAGCAGTACTTC.

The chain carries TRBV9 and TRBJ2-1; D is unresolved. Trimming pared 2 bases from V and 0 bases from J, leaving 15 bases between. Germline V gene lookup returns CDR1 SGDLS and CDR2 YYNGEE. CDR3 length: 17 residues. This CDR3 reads CASSVKLDGYSYNEQFF. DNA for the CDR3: TGTGCCAGCAGCGTCAAATTAGACGGTTACTCCTACAATGAGCAGTTCTTC.

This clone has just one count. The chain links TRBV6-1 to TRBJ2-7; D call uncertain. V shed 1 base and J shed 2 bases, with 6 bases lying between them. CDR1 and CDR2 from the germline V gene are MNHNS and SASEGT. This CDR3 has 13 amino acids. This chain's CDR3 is CASSEGETYEQYF. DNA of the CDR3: TGTGCCAGCAGTGAAGGAGAAACCTACGAGCAGTACTTC.

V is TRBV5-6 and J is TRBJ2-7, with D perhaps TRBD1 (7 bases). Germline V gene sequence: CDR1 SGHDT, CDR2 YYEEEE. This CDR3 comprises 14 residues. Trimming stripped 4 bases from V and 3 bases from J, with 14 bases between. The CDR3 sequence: CASSSQGGVYEQYF. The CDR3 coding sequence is TGTGCCAGCAGCAGCCAGGGGGGTGTCTACGAGCAGTACTTC.

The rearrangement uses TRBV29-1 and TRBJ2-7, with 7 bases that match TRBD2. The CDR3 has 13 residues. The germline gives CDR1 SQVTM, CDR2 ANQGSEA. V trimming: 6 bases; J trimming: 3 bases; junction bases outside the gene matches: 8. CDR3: CSVSSGLFYEQYF. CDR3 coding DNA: TGCAGCGTAAGTTCGGGACTATTCTACGAGCAGTACTTC.

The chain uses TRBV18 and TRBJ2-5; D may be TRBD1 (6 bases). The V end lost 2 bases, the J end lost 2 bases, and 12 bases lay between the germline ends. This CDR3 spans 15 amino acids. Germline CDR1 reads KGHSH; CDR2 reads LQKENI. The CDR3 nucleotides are TGTGCCAGCTCACCATTACAGGGTCGACAAGAGACCCAGTACTTC. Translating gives CASSPLQGRQETQYF.

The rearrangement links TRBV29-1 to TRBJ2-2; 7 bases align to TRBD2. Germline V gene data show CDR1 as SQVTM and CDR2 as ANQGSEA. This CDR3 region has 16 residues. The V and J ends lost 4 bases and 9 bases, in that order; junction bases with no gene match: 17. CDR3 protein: CSVAPGGRALIRELFF. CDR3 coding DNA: TGCAGCGTTGCCCCCGGGGGGAGGGCCTTAATACGGGAGCTGTTTTTT.

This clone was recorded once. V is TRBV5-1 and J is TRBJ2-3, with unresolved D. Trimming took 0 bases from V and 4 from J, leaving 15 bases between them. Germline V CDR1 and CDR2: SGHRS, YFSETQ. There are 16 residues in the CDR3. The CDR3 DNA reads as TGCGCCAGCAGCTTGGTTTCCTCGGCGAGCTCAGATACGCAGTATTTT. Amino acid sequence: CASSLVSSASSDTQYF.

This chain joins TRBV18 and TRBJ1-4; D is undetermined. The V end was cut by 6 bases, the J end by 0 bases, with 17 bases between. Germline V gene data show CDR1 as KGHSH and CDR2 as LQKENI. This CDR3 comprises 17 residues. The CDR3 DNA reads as TGTGCCAGCTCTTCGTCGATCCCGATCTCAACTAATGAAAAACTGTTTTTT. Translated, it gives CASSSSIPISTNEKLFF. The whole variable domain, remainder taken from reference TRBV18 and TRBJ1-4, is NAGVMQNPRHLVRRRGQEARLRCSPMKGHSHVYWYRQLPEEGLKFMVYLQKENIIDESGMPKERFSAEFPKEGPSILRIQQVVRGDSAAYFCASSSSIPISTNEKLFFGSGTQLSVL.